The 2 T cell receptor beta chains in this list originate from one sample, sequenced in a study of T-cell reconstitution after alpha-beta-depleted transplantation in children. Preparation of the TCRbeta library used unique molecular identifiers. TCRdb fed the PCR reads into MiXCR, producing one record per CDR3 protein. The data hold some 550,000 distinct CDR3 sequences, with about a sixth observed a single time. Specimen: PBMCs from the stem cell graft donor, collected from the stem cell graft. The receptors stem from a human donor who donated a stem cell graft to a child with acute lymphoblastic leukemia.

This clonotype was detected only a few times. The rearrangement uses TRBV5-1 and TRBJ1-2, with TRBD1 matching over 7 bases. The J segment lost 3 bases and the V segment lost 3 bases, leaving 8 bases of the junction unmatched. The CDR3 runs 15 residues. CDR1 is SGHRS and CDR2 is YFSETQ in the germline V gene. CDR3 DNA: TGCGCCAGCAGCTCCAGACAGGGAGTAGACTATGGCTACACCTTC. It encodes CASSSRQGVDYGYTF.

The DNA of the CDR3 is TGTGCCATCAGTGAGTCTCTGGGCCAAGCCTACGAGCAGTACTTC. This gives the protein CAISESLGQAYEQYF. V and J are TRBV10-3 and TRBJ2-7, with no clear D. Germline V gives CDR1 ENHRY, CDR2 SYGVKD. Between the trimmed V and J ends, which lost 0 bases and 2 bases, there was a span of 11 bases. The CDR3 runs to 15 residues.